The subject of this entry is one T cell receptor (beta chain). Its antigen is still unknown. Base qualities were left out, and no much larger clone turns up one base away. The immunoSEQ Assay was used to sequence TCRbeta CDR3 regions. After extraction, genomic DNA underwent amplification by bias-controlled multiplex PCR, followed by high-throughput sequencing. For the original study's pipeline: To quantify the absolute abundance of every unique TCRbeta CDR3 region, sequences were collapsed and filtered. T cell fraction was estimated by normalizing TCRbeta template counts to usable DNA, with usable DNA measured through amplification of reference genes found in all nucleated cells. Repertoire TCRs were annotated as SARS-CoV-2-specific when V gene, CDR3 amino acid sequence and J gene were exactly matched to a known reactive TCR set. The reference SARS-CoV-2 TCR set came from MIRA and was filtered for enrichment in COVID-19-positive ImmuneCODE repertoires, removing public or cross-reactive TCRs. Based on the MIRA antigens, annotated TCRs were further analysed at the level of specific ORF or position within ORF. Breadth was defined as the number of annotated unique rearrangements divided by the total number of unique productive rearrangements, and depth was defined as the summed frequency of the annotated unique rearrangements. Group comparisons of TCR breadth used two-sided Wilcoxon rank-sum tests. This is the immuneACCESS table as TCRdb keeps it, with only in-frame sequences that have V and J called. A part of the clones is gone; compared with another copy, unresolved V genes explain less than half, and the rest is unexplained. Clone size and V and J calls were adopted from that table, with D and trimming inferred from the DNA. Counted in this sample were about 680,000 clones; 70% to 90% of them appeared once. The ten largest clonotypes hold over 1.3% of the sample.

The source of the sample is a study of Ad26.COV2.S vaccination and SARS-CoV-2 variants (dated by TCRdb to the early 2020s). Context from the whole study: Donors in the vaccine arm were drawn from COV1001, a multicentre, randomized, double-blind, placebo-controlled phase I-IIa trial testing Ad26.COV2.S in healthy adults. Participants in the trial were split at random into five groups of five each, receiving low-dose or high-dose Ad26.COV2.S once or twice, or else placebo on both occasions. Blinding of investigators to trial group allocation was maintained during experiments and outcome assessment. A total of around 32 samples were included in the TCR-sequenced set, comprising 19 Ad26.COV2.S vaccine recipients, 5 placebo recipients and 8 SARS-CoV-2 convalescent individuals. Sequencing of the TCRbeta repertoire served to evaluate the specificity and breadth of SARS-CoV-2-reactive T cell receptors following Ad26.COV2.S vaccination. Ad26.COV2.S was given intramuscularly at 5x10^10 or 1x10^11 viral particles, as a single shot or as two shots 56 days apart. Summary of the overall study and its limitations: The study was not powered for comparison of responses between vaccine doses or regimens. The authors noted that total T cell responses may have been underestimated by the TCR breadth and depth analyses. After vaccination, substantial breadth of spike-specific CD8+ and CD4+ T cell responses was reported. Ad26.COV2.S recipients had higher spike-specific TCR breadth than placebo recipients (P = 0.0014). Comparable non-spike TCR breadth was observed between vaccine and placebo recipients, consistent with only spike being contained in the vaccine.

From cysteine to phenylalanine, the CDR3 is 14 amino acids long. The DNA shown is the 42-base CDR3, in frame from base 1. CDR1 and CDR2 were assigned from the germline V gene as MDHEN and SYDVKM. Here V drops 4 bases and J drops 3 bases, and the junction holds 2 bases not matched to any gene. In the paper's terms, the treatment or condition label means: roughly 18 received Ad26.COV2.S at low or high dose, single or two shots; about 5 received placebo; per-sample allocation not given. For vaccine and placebo recipients, repertoires were sequenced using samples collected on day 63 after the first injection. In Cohort 1b, around 25 adults aged 18-55 years were enrolled at a single site in Boston, USA, between 29 July and 7 August 2020. Ad26.COV2.S consisted of a replication-incompetent adenovirus type 26 vector by which a prefusion-stabilized SARS-CoV-2 spike protein from the original Wuhan strain was expressed.

The receptor was derived from a person aged 18-65 years who received the Ad26.COV2.S COVID-19 vaccine or a placebo. Here the sequenced sample was peripheral blood, taken in a trial of Ad26.COV2.S vaccine versus placebo. Recombination linked TRBV28 to TRBJ2-1; a stretch of 8 junction bases matches TRBD2. Here the CDR3 is given as CASSYGTSYNEQFF. The base sequence is TGTGCCAGCAGTTACGGGACTAGCTACAATGAGCAGTTCTTC.